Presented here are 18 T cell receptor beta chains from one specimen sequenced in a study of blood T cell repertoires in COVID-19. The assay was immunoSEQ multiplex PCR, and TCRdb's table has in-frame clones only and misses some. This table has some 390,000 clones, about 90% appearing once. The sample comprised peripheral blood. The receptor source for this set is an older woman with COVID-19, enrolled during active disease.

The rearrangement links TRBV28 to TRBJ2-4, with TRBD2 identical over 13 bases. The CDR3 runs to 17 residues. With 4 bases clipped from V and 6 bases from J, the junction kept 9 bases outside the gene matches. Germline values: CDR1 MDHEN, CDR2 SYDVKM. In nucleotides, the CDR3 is TGTGCCAGCAGTTCATCAGGACTAGCGGGGGTCACAAACATTCAGTACTTC. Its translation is CASSSSGLAGVTNIQYF.

The CDR3: CASSINRGGGYTF. The CDR3 nucleotides are TGTGCCAGCAGTATCAACAGGGGAGGTGGCTACACCTTC. The chain employs TRBV6-5 and TRBJ1-2; 7 bases align to TRBD1. CDR3 length: 13 amino acids. The V gene end was trimmed by 5 bases and the J gene end by 7 bases; junction bases not matched to a gene: 7. Germline CDR1 is MNHEY and CDR2 is SVGAGI.

The CDR3 DNA follows: TGTGCCTGGAGTAAGGTAGCAGGCACAGATACGCAGTATTTT. Translating gives CAWSKVAGTDTQYF. J is TRBJ2-3 and V is TRBV30; D gene uncertain. CDR1 is GTSNPN, CDR2 SVGIG, per germline (reference sequence). With 2 bases removed from V and 1 base from J, the gap between germline ends came to 10 bases. The CDR3 sequence is 14 residues long.

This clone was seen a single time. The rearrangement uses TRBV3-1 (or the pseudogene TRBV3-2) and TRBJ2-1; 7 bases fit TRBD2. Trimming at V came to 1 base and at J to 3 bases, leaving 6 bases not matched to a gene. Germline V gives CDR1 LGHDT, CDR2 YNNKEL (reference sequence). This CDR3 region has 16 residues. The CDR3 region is CASSQVKTSRYNEQFF. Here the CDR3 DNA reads TGTGCCAGCAGCCAAGTCAAGACTAGCCGCTACAATGAGCAGTTCTTC.

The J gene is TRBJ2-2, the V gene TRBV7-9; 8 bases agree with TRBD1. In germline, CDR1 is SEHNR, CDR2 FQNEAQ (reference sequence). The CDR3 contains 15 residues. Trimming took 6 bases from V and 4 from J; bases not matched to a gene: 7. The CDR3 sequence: CASSPGGVGTGELFF. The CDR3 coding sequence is TGTGCCAGCAGTCCAGGGGGCGTAGGCACCGGGGAGCTGTTTTTT.

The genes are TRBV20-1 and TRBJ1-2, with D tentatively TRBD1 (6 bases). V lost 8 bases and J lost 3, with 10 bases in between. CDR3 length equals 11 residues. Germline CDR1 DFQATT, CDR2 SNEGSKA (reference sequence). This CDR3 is CSPGDYYGYTF. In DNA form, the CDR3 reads TGCAGTCCAGGGGATTACTATGGCTACACCTTC.

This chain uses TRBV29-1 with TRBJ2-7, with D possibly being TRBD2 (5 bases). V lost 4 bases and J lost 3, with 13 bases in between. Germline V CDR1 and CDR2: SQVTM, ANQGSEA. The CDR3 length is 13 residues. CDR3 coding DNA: TGCAGCGTTGGTCAGCCGGGAATCTACGAGCAGTACTTC. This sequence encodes CSVGQPGIYEQYF.

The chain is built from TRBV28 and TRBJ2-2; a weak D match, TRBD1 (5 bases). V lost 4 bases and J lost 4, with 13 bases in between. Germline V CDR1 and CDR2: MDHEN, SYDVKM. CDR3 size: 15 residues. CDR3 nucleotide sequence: TGTGCCAGCAGTTCTGGCAGGGCGAGCACCGGGGAGCTGTTTTTT. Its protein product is CASSSGRASTGELFF.

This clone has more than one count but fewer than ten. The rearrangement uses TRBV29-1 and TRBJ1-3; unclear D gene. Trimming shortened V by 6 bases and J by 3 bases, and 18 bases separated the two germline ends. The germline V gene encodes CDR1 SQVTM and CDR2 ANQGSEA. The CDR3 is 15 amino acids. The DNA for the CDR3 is TGCAGCGTCTTGATGGCTTCGGGTTTTGGAAACACCATATATTTT. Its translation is CSVLMASGFGNTIYF.

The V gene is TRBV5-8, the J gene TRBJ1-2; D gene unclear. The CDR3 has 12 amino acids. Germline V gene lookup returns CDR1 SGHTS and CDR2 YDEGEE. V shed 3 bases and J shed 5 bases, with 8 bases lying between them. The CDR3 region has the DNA TGTGCCAGCAGCTATAACACGTATGGCTACACCTTC. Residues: CASSYNTYGYTF.

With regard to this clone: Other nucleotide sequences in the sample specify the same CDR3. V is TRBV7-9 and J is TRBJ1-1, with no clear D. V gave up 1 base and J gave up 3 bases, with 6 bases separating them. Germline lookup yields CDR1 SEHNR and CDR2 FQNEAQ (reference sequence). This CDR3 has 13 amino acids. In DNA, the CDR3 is TGTGCCAGCAGCTTAGAGAGGGACACTGAAGCTTTCTTT. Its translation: CASSLERDTEAFF.

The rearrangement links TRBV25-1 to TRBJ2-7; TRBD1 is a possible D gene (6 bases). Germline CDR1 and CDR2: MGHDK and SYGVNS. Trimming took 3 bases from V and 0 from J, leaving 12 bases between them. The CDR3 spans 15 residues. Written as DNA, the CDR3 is TGTGCCAGCAGTGAGTTTGGGACAAGCTCCTACGAGCAGTACTTC. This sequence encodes CASSEFGTSSYEQYF.

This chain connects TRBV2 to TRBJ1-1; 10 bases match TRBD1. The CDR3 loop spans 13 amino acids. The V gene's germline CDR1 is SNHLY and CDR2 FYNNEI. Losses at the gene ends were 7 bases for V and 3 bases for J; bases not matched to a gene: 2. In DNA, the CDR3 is TGTGCCAGCATCGGGACAGGGGACACTGAAGCTTTCTTT. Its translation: CASIGTGDTEAFF. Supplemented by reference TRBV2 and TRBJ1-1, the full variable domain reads EPEVTQTPSHQVTQMGQEVILRCVPISNHLYFYWYRQILGQKVEFLVSFYNNEISEKSEIFDDQFSVERPDGSNFTLKIRSTKLEDSAMYFCASIGTGDTEAFFGQGTRLTVV.

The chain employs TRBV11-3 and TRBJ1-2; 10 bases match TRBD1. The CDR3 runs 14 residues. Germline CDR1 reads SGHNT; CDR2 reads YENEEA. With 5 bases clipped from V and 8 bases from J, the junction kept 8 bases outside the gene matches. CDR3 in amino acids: CASSAGTGVRGYTF. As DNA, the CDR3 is TGTGCCAGCAGCGCCGGGACAGGGGTGCGAGGCTACACCTTC. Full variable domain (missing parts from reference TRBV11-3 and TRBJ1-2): EAGVVQSPRYKIIEKKQPVAFWCNPISGHNTLYWYLQNLGQGPELLIRYENEEAVDDSQLPKDRFSAERLKGVDSTLKIQPAELGDSAVYLCASSAGTGVRGYTFGSGTRLTVV.

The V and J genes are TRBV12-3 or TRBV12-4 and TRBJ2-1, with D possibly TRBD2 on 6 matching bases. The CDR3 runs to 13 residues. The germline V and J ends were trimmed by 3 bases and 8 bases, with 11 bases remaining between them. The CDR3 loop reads CASSFVWGDEQFF. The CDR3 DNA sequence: TGTGCCAGCAGTTTTGTATGGGGGGATGAGCAGTTCTTC.

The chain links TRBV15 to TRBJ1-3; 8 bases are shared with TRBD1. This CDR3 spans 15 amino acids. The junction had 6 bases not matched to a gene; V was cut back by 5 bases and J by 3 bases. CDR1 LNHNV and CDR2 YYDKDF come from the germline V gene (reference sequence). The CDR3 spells CATSPRTGLGNTIYF. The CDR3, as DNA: TGTGCCACCAGCCCGCGGACAGGGCTTGGAAACACCATATATTTT.

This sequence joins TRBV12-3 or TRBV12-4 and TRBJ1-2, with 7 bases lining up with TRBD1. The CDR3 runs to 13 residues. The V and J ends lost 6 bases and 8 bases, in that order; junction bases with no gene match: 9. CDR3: CASSQGVRGGYTF. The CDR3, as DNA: TGTGCCAGCAGCCAGGGGGTGAGGGGAGGCTACACCTTC.

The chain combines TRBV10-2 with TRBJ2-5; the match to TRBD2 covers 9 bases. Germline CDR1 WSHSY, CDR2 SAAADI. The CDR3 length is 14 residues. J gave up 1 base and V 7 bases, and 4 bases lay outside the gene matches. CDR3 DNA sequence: TGCGCCAGCAAGGCGGGGGGGCTCCAAGAGACCCAGTACTTC. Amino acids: CASKAGGLQETQYF.